This TCR beta chain was observed in a study of beta chain features in type 1 diabetes. cDNA synthesis used the whole RNA isolate, giving expressed TCRB sequences. Clones were read by immunoSEQ multiplex PCR, and TCRdb kept only the in-frame ones, dropping some. The table records hundreds of thousands of clones, about a sixth of them present only once. This CDR3 comprises 15 residues. Germline CDR1 LNHDA, CDR2 SQIVND (reference sequence). J gave up 1 base and V 5 bases, and 7 bases lay outside the gene matches. Sequencing input: naive CD4+ T cells from blood. This clonotype was obtained from a man younger than 35 in good health. The chain combines TRBV19 with TRBJ1-1; 7 positions match TRBD1. In nucleotides, the CDR3 is TGTGCCAGTAGTCCGATGACAGGGACGAACACTGAAGCTTTCTTT. Translation: CASSPMTGTNTEAFF. The variable domain in full, completed from reference TRBV19 and TRBJ1-1, reads DGGITQSPKYLFRKEGQNVTLSCEQNLNHDAMYWYRQDPGQGLRLIYYSQIVNDFQKGDIAEGYSVSREKKESFPLTVTSAQKNPTAFYLCASSPMTGTNTEAFFGQGTRLTVV.